The rows below give T cell receptor beta chains drawn from one sample of a study of early T cells in non-severe SARS-CoV-2 infection. Via MiXCR, TCRdb re-called the 5' RACE reads, giving one row per CDR3 protein. This sample carries some 30,000 distinct CDR3 sequences, roughly 3.9% of them seen once, and the ten largest clones take roughly 8.2%. Sequenced input: whole blood. All receptors come from an adult who was a healthcare worker with PCR-confirmed SARS-CoV-2 infection or an uninfected control (not recorded which). CDR3s include the opening cysteine and the closing phenylalanine or tryptophan. D genes are given only for firm matches. Size is omitted from some rows. Given values are once, few, many or a class for expanded clones.

v_call	d_call	j_call	clone_size	cdr3_aa	cdr3_nt
TRBV7-3	-	TRBJ1-2	many	CASSLTGGNPNYGYTF	TGTGCCAGCAGCTTAACCGGGGGCAACCCGAACTATGGCTACACCTTC
TRBV18	-	TRBJ1-2	few	CASSPGSDRYGYTF	TGTGCCAGCTCACCAGGGTCAGACCGCTATGGCTACACCTTC
TRBV12-3/TRBV12-4	-	TRBJ2-7	many	CASSLAGTFYEQYF	TGTGCCAGCAGTTTAGCTGGGACTTTCTACGAGCAGTACTTC
TRBV12-3/TRBV12-4	TRBD2	TRBJ2-7	many	CASRPAGLAGEQYF	TGTGCCAGCAGACCCGCGGGACTAGCGGGGGAGCAGTACTTC
TRBV6-5	-	TRBJ2-6	-	CASSRPGVAGANVLTF	TGTGCCAGCAGTAGACCAGGGGTCGCCGGGGCCAACGTCCTGACTTTC
TRBV27	TRBD2	TRBJ2-3	many	CASRRTSGSADTQYF	TGTGCCAGCAGGCGGACTAGCGGGAGCGCAGATACGCAGTATTTT
TRBV3-1	TRBD2	TRBJ2-7	many	CASSQGGSAIEQYF	TGTGCCAGCAGCCAAGGCGGGAGTGCGATCGAGCAGTACTTC
TRBV9	-	TRBJ2-2	few	CASSVDGVPTGELFF	TGTGCCAGCAGCGTAGACGGGGTCCCCACCGGGGAGCTGTTTTTT
TRBV19	-	TRBJ1-2	many	CASSLGQSNYGYTF	TGTGCCAGTAGTCTCGGCCAGAGTAACTATGGCTACACCTTC
TRBV11-2	-	TRBJ2-1	many	CASSQQTAYNEQFF	TGTGCCAGCAGCCAACAGACGGCCTACAATGAGCAGTTCTTC
TRBV6-2/TRBV6-3	TRBD1	TRBJ1-1	many	CASSNTGGTEAFF	TGTGCCAGCAGCAATACAGGGGGCACTGAAGCTTTCTTT
TRBV15	-	TRBJ2-7	many	CATRGNTGGPYEQYF	TGTGCCACCAGAGGCAACACAGGCGGGCCCTACGAGCAGTACTTC
TRBV6-5	-	TRBJ1-5	-	CASTTDSNQPQHF	TGTGCCAGCACCACCGACAGCAATCAGCCCCAGCATTTT
TRBV5-6	TRBD2	TRBJ2-5	many	CASQGLADSAQETQYF	TGTGCCAGCCAAGGACTAGCGGATAGCGCCCAAGAGACCCAGTACTTC
TRBV5-1	TRBD2	TRBJ2-3	many	CASSPGLAGITPSLSTDTQYF	TGCGCCAGCAGCCCAGGACTAGCGGGAATCACACCATCCCTTAGCACAGATACGCAGTATTTT